This T cell receptor (beta chain) was obtained from a study of control samples from healthy donors and cancer patients. TCRdb's table, derived via immunoSEQ multiplex PCR, lists solely in-frame clones and lacks some. The sample lists some 120,000 clones, about 86% occurring once. V was trimmed by 0 bases and J by 4 bases, leaving 10 bases between them. Germline CDR1 reads MGHRA; CDR2 reads YSYEKL. The CDR3 covers 16 residues. Material for sequencing was blood. This TCR was recovered from a man younger than 40 in good health. The chain carries TRBV4-1 and TRBJ1-6; a possible D gene is TRBD1 (5 bases). The CDR3 region has the DNA TGCGCCAGCAGCCAAGACCCCCCAGGGTATAATTCACCCCTCCACTTT. Translating it yields CASSQDPPGYNSPLHF.